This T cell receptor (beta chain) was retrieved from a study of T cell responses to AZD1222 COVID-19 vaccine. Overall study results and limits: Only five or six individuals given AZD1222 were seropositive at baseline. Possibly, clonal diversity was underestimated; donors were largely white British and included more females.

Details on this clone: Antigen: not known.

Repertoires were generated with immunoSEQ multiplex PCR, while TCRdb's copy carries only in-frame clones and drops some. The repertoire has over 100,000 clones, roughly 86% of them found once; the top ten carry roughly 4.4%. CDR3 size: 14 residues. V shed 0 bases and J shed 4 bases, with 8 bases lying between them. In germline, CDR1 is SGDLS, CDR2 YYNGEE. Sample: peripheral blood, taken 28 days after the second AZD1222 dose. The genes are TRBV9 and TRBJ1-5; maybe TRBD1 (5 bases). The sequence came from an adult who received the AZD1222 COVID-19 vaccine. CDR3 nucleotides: TGTGCCAGCAGCGTAGGGGACGGGAATCAGCCCCAGCATTTT. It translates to CASSVGDGNQPQHF.